This TCR beta chain was sequenced for a study of Graves' ophthalmopathy and Graves' hyperthyroidism. General study results and limits: Sensitivity of about 70% and specificity of around 72% were achieved by the model that predicted ophthalmopathy progression.

Ophthalmopathy not arising within 18 months of follow-up defined hyperthyroidism as stable. If patients had other autoimmune diseases, uncontrolled infections, pregnancy or lactation, they were excluded. PBMCs were isolated from a roughly 9.6 ml sample of fresh peripheral blood. Trimming cost V 5 bases and J 2 bases, with 15 bases left between them. Germline CDR1 reads KGHDR; CDR2 reads SFDVKD. The CDR3 runs 15 residues. Investigators amplified TCR beta CDR3 regions from RNA transcripts. An opening RT-PCR round employed HTBI primers and preceded a second-round multiplex PCR. TCRdb re-called the multiplex PCR reads through MiXCR, storing one row per CDR3 protein. The table includes more than 300,000 distinct CDR3 sequences, approximately 15% detected once. Many counts were recorded for this clonotype. No antigen is known for it.

The clonotype was recovered from a woman in her late teens or twenties with stable Graves' hyperthyroidism. V and J are TRBV24-1 and TRBJ2-7; the D gene is possibly TRBD1 (7 bases). The sequencing sample was made of peripheral blood. CDR3: CATSGGQGGPYEQYF. The DNA for the CDR3 is TGTGCCACCAGTGGAGGGCAGGGGGGCCCCTACGAGCAGTACTTC.